The rows below give T cell receptor beta chains drawn from one sample of a study of blood T cell repertoires in COVID-19. This table comes from immunoSEQ multiplex PCR, and its TCRdb copy is limited to in-frame clones, with some not included. The sample has 74,000 or so clones, around 87% seen once. Sequenced material: peripheral blood. The receptors here all came from a man aged 50 to 59 with acute or convalescent COVID-19. CDR3s include the opening cysteine and the closing phenylalanine or tryptophan. The D gene is left open where the match is weak. Clone sizes are given selectively: once, few, many, or a class where the clone is expanded.

D gene | clone size | J gene | V gene | CDR3 length | CDR3 DNA | CDR3 protein
- | - | TRBJ1-5 | TRBV27 | 13 | TGTGCCAGCAGTTTATTTAGAGGGCAGCCCCAGCATTTT | CASSLFRGQPQHF
- | - | TRBJ2-2 | TRBV6-5 | 13 | TGTGCCAGCAACGCTCGGGAGACCGGGGAGCTGTTTTTT | CASNARETGELFF
- | - | TRBJ2-2 | TRBV19 | 14 | TGTGCCAGTAGTGCCGGGGGAAACACCGGGGAGCTGTTTTTT | CASSAGGNTGELFF
- | - | TRBJ1-2 | TRBV7-2 | 13 | TGTGCCAGCAGCTTAAAAGGGTCGGGAGGCTACACCTTC | CASSLKGSGGYTF
- | - | TRBJ1-2 | TRBV7-9 | 13 | TGTGCCAGCGGGGGAGGGTCCAACTATGGCTACACCTTC | CASGGGSNYGYTF
- | - | TRBJ2-1 | TRBV6-2/TRBV6-3 | 15 | TGTGCCAGCAGCCCGCTGGGTTTGGCGGGAAATGAGCAGTTCTTC | CASSPLGLAGNEQFF
- | - | TRBJ1-5 | TRBV30 | 14 | TGTGCCTGGAGTGTACGTACTCACAATCAGCCCCAGCATTTT | CAWSVRTHNQPQHF
- | once | TRBJ1-1 | TRBV11-2 | 13 | TGTGCCAGCAGCTTATCGGAGGACACTGAAGCTTTCTTT | CASSLSEDTEAFF
TRBD2 | - | TRBJ2-1 | TRBV7-3 | 15 | TGTGCCAGCAGCTTCCTAGCGGGGGTCTACAATGAGCAGTTCTTC | CASSFLAGVYNEQFF
TRBD2 | - | TRBJ2-2 | TRBV10-3 | 16 | TGTGCCATCAGGGAGACTAGCGGGAGGTTCACCGGGGAGCTGTTTTTT | CAIRETSGRFTGELFF
- | few | TRBJ1-2 | TRBV7-9 | 15 | TGTGCCAGCAGCCAAATTGGGGCAGGGTGGTATGGCTACACCTTC | CASSQIGAGWYGYTF
TRBD1 | - | TRBJ1-1 | TRBV6-5 | 13 | TGTGCCAGCAGACAGACAGGGGTGACTGAAGCTTTCTTT | CASRQTGVTEAFF
- | - | TRBJ1-1 | TRBV30 | 13 | TGTGCCTGGAGTAATGGGGGGGGAACTGAAGCTTTCTTT | CAWSNGGGTEAFF
TRBD2 | once | TRBJ2-1 | TRBV19 | 15 | TGTGCCAGTAGTATCGGGGGGGCATTACACAATGAGCAGTTCTTC | CASSIGGALHNEQFF
TRBD1 | - | TRBJ1-2 | TRBV19 | 14 | TGTGCCAGTAGGACGACAGGGGGAACCTATGGCTACACCTTC | CASRTTGGTYGYTF
TRBD2 | - | TRBJ2-3 | TRBV7-3 | 17 | TGTGCCAGCAGCTTGGGGGCTTTAGCGGGAACCACAGATACGCAGTATTTT | CASSLGALAGTTDTQYF
- | - | TRBJ1-5 | TRBV19 | 16 | TGTGCCAGTAGTACCAACAGGGAGTGGAGCAATCAGCCCCAGCATTTT | CASSTNREWSNQPQHF
- | - | TRBJ1-5 | TRBV9 | 15 | TGTGCCAGCAGCAAAATGGGGAGTAGCAATCAGCCCCAGCATTTT | CASSKMGSSNQPQHF
- | - | TRBJ1-1 | TRBV14 | 12 | TGTGCCAGCAGTAACGCGGGTTCTCAGGCTTTCTTT | CASSNAGSQAFF
TRBD2 | - | TRBJ2-1 | TRBV7-9 | 14 | TGTGCCAGCAGTCCGACTAGCGGGAGAGGTGAGCAGTTCTTC | CASSPTSGRGEQFF
TRBD1 | - | TRBJ1-2 | TRBV12-5 | 15 | TGTGCTAGTGGTTTGGGGGGACAGGGGGACGATGGCTACACCTTC | CASGLGGQGDDGYTF
- | - | TRBJ1-3 | TRBV18 | 15 | TGTGCCAGCTCAAGGGAGGCCCTCTCTGGAAACACCATATATTTT | CASSREALSGNTIYF